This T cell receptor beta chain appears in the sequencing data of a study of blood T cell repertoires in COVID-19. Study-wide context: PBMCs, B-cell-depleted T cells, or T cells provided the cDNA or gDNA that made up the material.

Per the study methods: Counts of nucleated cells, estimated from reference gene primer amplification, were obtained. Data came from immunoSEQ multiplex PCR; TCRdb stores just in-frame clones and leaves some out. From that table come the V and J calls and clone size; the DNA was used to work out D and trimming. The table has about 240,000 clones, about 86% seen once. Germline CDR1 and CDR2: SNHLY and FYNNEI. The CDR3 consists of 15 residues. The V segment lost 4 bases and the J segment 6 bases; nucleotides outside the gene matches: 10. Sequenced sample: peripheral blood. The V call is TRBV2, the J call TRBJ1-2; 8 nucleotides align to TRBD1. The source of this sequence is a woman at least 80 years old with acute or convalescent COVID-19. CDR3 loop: CASSVAGTGWNGYTF. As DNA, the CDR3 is TGTGCCAGCAGTGTCGCCGGGACAGGATGGAATGGCTACACCTTC.